Listed here are 5 T cell receptor beta chains from one sample, sequenced in a study of T cell repertoires and HLA-DP antigens (dated 2018 in TCRdb). No cognate antigen is known for these TCRs. Library preparation employed the immunoSEQ multiplex PCR assay. The source is immuneACCESS, and TCRdb retained only in-frame sequences with V and J called. Part of the clones is not carried over; for the studies checked, unresolved V genes explain less than half of this, and the remainder is unexplained. The sample table lists approximately 73,000 clones, about 82% of them with a count of one. Around 1.5% of the sample comes from the top ten. The sample comprised CD4+ T cells from PBMCs. The receptors shown here come from a man aged 55 to 70 in good health and CMV-seronegative.

This chain connects TRBV5-1 to TRBJ2-2; no clear D. Trimming stripped 3 bases from V and 3 bases from J, with 9 bases between. The CDR3 consists of 14 residues. Germline V gene data show CDR1 as SGHRS and CDR2 as YFSETQ. CDR3 coding DNA: TGCGCCAGCAGCTGGGGTGGGGACACCGGGGAGCTGTTTTTT. Translation gives CASSWGGDTGELFF.

The gene calls are TRBV19 and TRBJ1-2; no definite D call. The CDR3 sequence is 15 residues long. Trimming removed 8 bases from V and 0 bases from J, with 16 bases in between. The germline V gene encodes CDR1 LNHDA and CDR2 SQIVND (reference sequence). The CDR3 region is CASGTGRHPNYGYTF. Here the CDR3 DNA reads TGTGCCAGTGGTACCGGGCGCCATCCTAACTATGGCTACACCTTC.

The chain carries TRBV30 and TRBJ1-2, with 7 bases aligning to TRBD1. The germline gives CDR1 GTSNPN, CDR2 SVGIG (reference sequence). The CDR3 contains 14 residues. The junction had 6 bases not matched to a gene; V was cut back by 2 bases and J by 3 bases. The CDR3 protein is CAWSPPGGDYGYTF. The CDR3 nucleotides read TGTGCCTGGAGTCCCCCAGGGGGGGACTATGGCTACACCTTC.

V and J are TRBV9 and TRBJ2-3; D is unclear. The CDR3 length is 13 residues. Looked up from germline, CDR1 is SGDLS and CDR2 is YYNGEE. V dropped 1 base and J dropped 2 bases, with 5 bases sitting between them. Written as DNA, the CDR3 is TGTGCCAGCAGCGTACCCCCCACAGATACGCAGTATTTT. It is translated as CASSVPPTDTQYF.

This chain links TRBV9 with TRBJ2-5; 9 bases map to TRBD2. This CDR3 comprises 19 residues. From germline, CDR1 is SGDLS and CDR2 YYNGEE. V trimming: 0 bases; J trimming: 2 bases; junction bases outside the gene matches: 14. The CDR3 nucleotides are TGTGCCAGCAGCGTAGTTGCGGGGCGGTGGACTAGCGAGCAAGAGACCCAGTACTTC. This translates into CASSVVAGRWTSEQETQYF.